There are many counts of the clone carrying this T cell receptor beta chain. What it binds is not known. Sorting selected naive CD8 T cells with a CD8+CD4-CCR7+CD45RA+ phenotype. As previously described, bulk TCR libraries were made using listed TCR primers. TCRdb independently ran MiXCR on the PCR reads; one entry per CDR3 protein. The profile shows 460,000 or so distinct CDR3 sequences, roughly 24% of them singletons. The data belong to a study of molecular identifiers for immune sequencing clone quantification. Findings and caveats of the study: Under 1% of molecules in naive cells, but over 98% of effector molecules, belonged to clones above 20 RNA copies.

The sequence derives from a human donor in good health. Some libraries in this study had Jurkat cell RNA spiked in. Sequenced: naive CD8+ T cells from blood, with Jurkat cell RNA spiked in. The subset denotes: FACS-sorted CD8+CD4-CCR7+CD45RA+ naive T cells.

The CDR3: CASSQIIQGAKNIQYF. CDR3 sequence (DNA): TGTGCCAGCAGCCAGATTATACAGGGAGCCAAAAACATTCAGTACTTC. This rearrangement joins TRBV14 to TRBJ2-4; the D gene is possibly TRBD1 (6 bases). The germline CDR1 and CDR2 sequences are SGHDN and FVKESK. V lost 3 bases and J 0 bases, leaving 12 bases between the germline ends. The CDR3 runs to 16 residues.